The 15 T cell receptor beta chains below all came from one sample that was sequenced in a study of blood T cells in healthy people across ages. The use of a sample-barcoded 5' primer and a J-beta primer mix characterized a second PCR of about 7 to 12 cycles. TCRdb re-called the 5' RACE reads with MiXCR, one entry per CDR3 protein. Counted here are about 540,000 distinct CDR3 sequences, 24% occurring once; the ten biggest clones make up approximately 10%. The sample was also linked to a second study, of T cells of mothers and their children.

The sequenced material came from blood. Every receptor here comes from a boy between 5 and 17 years old in good health.

The rearrangement links TRBV3-1 to TRBJ2-1; a possible D gene is TRBD1 (6 bases). The CDR3 is 13 amino acids. Between the trimmed V and J ends, which lost 4 bases and 13 bases, there was a span of 17 bases. The germline V gene encodes CDR1 LGHDT and CDR2 YNNKEL (reference sequence). The CDR3 loop reads CASSLRTDQPQFF. As DNA, the CDR3 is TGTGCCAGCAGCCTCCGGACAGATCAGCCACAGTTCTTC.

The chain links TRBV21-1 to TRBJ2-5. TRBV21-1 is a pseudogene locus. There are 17 residues in the CDR3. The CDR3 is CASSKDLTQKKQETQYF. CDR3 in DNA: TGTGCCAGCAGCAAAGACCTAACACAGAAGAAGCAAGAGACCCAGTACTTC.

This clonotype has just a few counts. V and J are TRBV7-3 and TRBJ2-1, with TRBD2 as a possible D gene (6 bases). The CDR3 totals 13 residues. Looked up from germline, CDR1 is SGHTA and CDR2 is FQGTGA. Trimming cost V 5 bases and J 6 bases, with 11 bases left between them. This CDR3 reads CASSRGLRNEQFF. The CDR3 DNA is TGTGCCAGCAGCCGAGGACTACGCAATGAGCAGTTCTTC.

This clonotype was detected only a few times. The junction departs from germline at one end; a sequencing error may be responsible. The chain carries TRBV28 and TRBJ2-5; D is unresolved. The end of the DNA fits TRBJ2-7 better, so the J call may be wrong. The CDR3 totals 14 residues. Germline V gives CDR1 MDHEN, CDR2 SYDVKM. CDR3 sequence: CASSPAGVTYEQYF. CDR3 in DNA: TGCGCCAGCAGCCCTGCTGGGGTTACCTACGAGCAGTACTTC.

This clonotype is a singleton in its sample. The rearrangement links TRBV28 to TRBJ2-4; D is tentatively TRBD1 or TRBD2 (6 bases each). The V gene's germline CDR1 is MDHEN and CDR2 SYDVKM. Trimming cost V 6 bases and J 1 base, with 16 bases left between them. The CDR3 runs 16 residues. The CDR3 protein is CASRPQGRGAKNIQYF. The CDR3 nucleotides are TGTGCCAGCAGACCACAGGGACGGGGGGCCAAAAACATTCAGTACTTC.

Only a few counts were recorded for this clonotype. CDR3 sequence reads: CASSFSGTGSSYEQYF. CDR3 nucleotides: TGTGCCAGCAGTTTTTCCGGGACAGGGAGCTCCTACGAGCAGTACTTC. V and J are TRBV28 and TRBJ2-7, with TRBD1 matching 9 bases. Germline loops: CDR1 MDHEN, CDR2 SYDVKM. The junction had 6 bases not matched to a gene; V was cut back by 3 bases and J by 0 bases. The CDR3 spans 16 residues.

The chain uses TRBV6-5 and TRBJ2-7; D may match TRBD1 or TRBD2 (5 bases each). Trimming removed 6 bases at V and 0 bases at J, with 15 bases between. In germline, CDR1 is MNHEY, CDR2 SVGAGI. The CDR3 is 15 residues long. The CDR3 spells CASSQRDGSSYEQYF. CDR3 DNA sequence: TGTGCCAGCAGCCAGAGGGACGGTAGCTCCTACGAGCAGTACTTC.

This clonotype was detected a few times. The chain is built from TRBV7-9 and TRBJ1-6; D is unclear. The CDR3 runs to 15 residues. V was pared by 6 bases and J by 7 bases, with 16 bases between. The germline V gene has CDR1 SEHNR and CDR2 FQNEAQ (reference sequence). CDR3 sequence reads: CASSYQPGTNSPLHF. CDR3 nucleotide sequence: TGTGCCAGCAGTTATCAGCCGGGCACAAATTCACCCCTCCACTTT.

The table lists this clonotype with a few counts. The chain's CDR3 is CASSYLAGRGGTDTQYF. In nucleotides, the CDR3 is TGTGCCAGCAGTTACTTGGCCGGGAGGGGTGGCACAGATACGCAGTATTTT. This chain links TRBV6-5 with TRBJ2-3; 8 nucleotides match TRBD2. With V trimmed by 1 base and J by 1 base, 7 bases remained unmatched. CDR3 size: 17 residues. Germline values: CDR1 MNHEY, CDR2 SVGAGI.

The chain joins TRBV18 to TRBJ1-2; D gene unclear. This CDR3 is 16 amino acids long. Per germline, CDR1 KGHSH and CDR2 LQKENI. V was cut by 6 bases and J by 4 bases, with 21 bases left in between. Here the CDR3 reads CASSPTPDPAVYGYTF. The CDR3 nucleotides are TGTGCCAGCTCCCCCACTCCTGACCCCGCGGTCTATGGCTACACCTTC.

This clonotype has just one count. The rearrangement joins TRBV18 to TRBJ2-7; D remains ambiguous. Trimming took off 0 bases at V and 5 bases at J, with 8 bases between the two ends. CDR1 is KGHSH and CDR2 is LQKENI in the germline V gene. The CDR3 spans 13 residues. In nucleotides, the CDR3 is TGTGCCAGCTCACCACCAATGGCGGACGAGCAGTACTTC. Its protein is CASSPPMADEQYF.

This chain links TRBV11-3 with TRBJ2-3; D uncertain. CDR3 length: 13 residues. V was trimmed by 3 bases and J by 5 bases, leaving 9 bases between them. Per germline, CDR1 SGHNT and CDR2 YENEEA. The CDR3 loop is CASSLNWGDTQYF. In DNA form, the CDR3 reads TGTGCCAGCAGCTTGAATTGGGGAGATACGCAGTATTTT.

This clonotype was picked up many times. V gene TRBV28 combines with J gene TRBJ2-1, with D perhaps matching TRBD2 (6 bases). The CDR3 has 15 residues. V lost 3 bases to trimming and J lost 4 bases, with 13 bases between them. Germline V gene data show CDR1 as MDHEN and CDR2 as SYDVKM. This CDR3 is CASSFRESFYNEQFF. The CDR3 DNA follows: TGTGCCAGCAGTTTTCGGGAGTCCTTTTACAATGAGCAGTTCTTC.

This chain uses TRBV29-1 with TRBJ1-2; D call uncertain. Germline-derived CDR1 and CDR2 are SQVTM and ANQGSEA. V gave up 0 bases and J gave up 4 bases, with 12 bases separating them. The CDR3 extends over 14 amino acids. In DNA, the CDR3 is TGCAGCGTTGAAGAAGTCAGTCGAAGCTATGGCTACACCTTC. It translates to CSVEEVSRSYGYTF. Full variable domain (missing parts from reference TRBV29-1 and TRBJ1-2): SAVISQKPSRDICQRGTSLTIQCQVDSQVTMMFWYRQQPGQSLTLIATANQGSEATYESGFVIDKFPISRPNLTFSTLTVSNMSPEDSSIYLCSVEEVSRSYGYTFGSGTRLTVV.

V is TRBV6-5 and J is TRBJ1-1; the D is unclear. The V end lost 0 bases, the J end lost 1 base, and 18 bases lay between the germline ends. CDR1 and CDR2 (germline): MNHEY, SVGAGI. The CDR3 extends over 18 amino acids. CDR3 in amino acids: CASSYSIGGSSANTEAFF. The DNA for the CDR3 is TGTGCCAGCAGTTACTCGATCGGAGGGAGCTCGGCGAACACTGAAGCTTTCTTT.